This T cell receptor (beta chain) derives from a study of CD8 T cells in ankylosing spondylitis. General study results and limits: Characteristic of ankylosing spondylitis blood, it appeared, was a TCR beta motif comprising roughly eight highly homologous variants. The disease-linked clones had a CD8+ phenotype and low blood frequencies.

TCRdb itself ran the 5' RACE reads through MiXCR, one entry per CDR3 protein. The data hold about 510,000 distinct CDR3 sequences, with approximately 5% observed a single time. This clonotype occurred many times. What it recognizes is unknown. Sequenced sample: blood, either unsorted or a sorted T cell fraction (not recorded which). The clonotype was recovered from a male donor with ankylosing spondylitis.

CDR3 amino acids: CASSPGTGLGNTEAFF. CDR3 in DNA: TGTGCCAGCAGCCCCGGGACAGGGTTGGGAAACACTGAAGCTTTCTTT. The chain has TRBV6-1 and TRBJ1-1, with TRBD1 matching over 9 bases. Germline assignment: CDR1 MNHNS and CDR2 SASEGT. This CDR3 is built from 16 residues. Germline trimming cut 6 bases from V and 2 bases from J; bases unmatched to any gene: 10.